What follows describes a single T cell receptor (beta chain). This receptor's antigen is unknown. No base quality information exists; no much larger clone differs at one position. The library was built by means of PCR. DNA from cultured CD4+ T cells was subjected to TCR sequencing with the Oncomine TCR Beta short-read assay at the Johns Hopkins FTIC core. The QIAamp micro DNA kit was used to extract genomic DNA from the cultured CD4+ T cells. Oncomine TCR Beta libraries made from cultured CD4+ T cells were pooled using unique dual indexes and sequenced on an Illumina iSeq 100. As for the authors' bioinformatics: Non-productive sequences were filtered out, and CDR3s that did not start with C, did not end with F or W, or were shorter than 7 amino acids were discarded. The MANAFEST web application was used to identify antigen-specific clonotypes by comparing peptide-stimulated wells against reference wells and other culture wells. To be called positive, a clone needed an FDR below 0.05, an odds ratio above 5, and a productive frequency above 0.1% in at least two of three replicate wells. Clonotypes that were significantly expanded in both SARS-CoV-2 spike wells and at least one common cold coronavirus spike condition were defined as cross-reactive. Levenshtein distances (stringdist) and unrooted phylogenetic trees (ape) in R version 3.6.1 were used to assess CDR3 homology. In-frame beta chains were kept once TCRdb had trimmed the public reads at Q25 with fastp and called clones with MiXCR. For every CDR3 protein sequence, its rows merge into one entry that carries the most common genes and DNA. The V and J calls follow TCRdb's processing rather than the paper's. In all, the sample holds under 20,000 distinct CDR3 sequences, and just over 45% of those were seen once. Clones ranked in the top ten supply over 2.5% of the sample.

The sample comes from a study of vaccination and CD4 T cells after COVID-19 (dated by TCRdb to 2021 to 2024). With respect to the entire study: Convalescent patients had a positive SARS-CoV-2 result on nasal swab PCR, and of these patients, several had mild disease and one had severe disease. In the convalescent cohort there were six males and four females, among whom were two Hispanic individuals, seven Caucasians, two Asians and one multiracial person. Participants got two doses of the Pfizer-BioNTech BNT162b2 vaccine (n=8) or two doses of the Moderna mRNA-1273 vaccine (n=2). Post-COVID blood samples were collected from convalescent patients a median of roughly 100 days after diagnosis, with a range of roughly 30 to 161 days. Post-vaccine blood samples were taken a median of around 77 days after the second vaccine dose, with a range of about 13 to 250 days. The cultures were stimulated with overlapping spike peptide pools from SARS-CoV-2 and from the common cold coronaviruses HCoV-NL63, HCoV-OC43 and HCoV-229E. Control cultures received a CEFX viral epitope pool as the positive control, an HIV-1 Nef peptide pool as the negative control, or no peptide. In approximately eleven COVID-19 convalescent patients and a handful of infection-naive healthy vaccine recipients, the spike-specific CD4+ TCR repertoire before mRNA vaccination was compared with the repertoire after mRNA vaccination.

Sample treatment or condition, as interpreted from the label and publication: approximately 10-day PBMC culture with coronavirus spike peptide pools or control peptides (ViraFEST assay). The study used the ViraFEST assay, which expanded antigen-specific T cells with peptide pools and then identified expanded clonotypes by TCR sequencing. The convalescent patients' positive SARS-CoV-2 PCR tests were from March to December 2020, which was before the Alpha, Beta and Delta variants emerged in the United States. Each well held around 2 million PBMCs cultured with roughly 10 ug/ml peptide pools in IMDM containing roughly 5% human AB serum and roughly 9 IU/ml IL-2. Half of the culture medium was replaced with fresh IL-2-containing medium on days 3 and 7. After around 11 days of culture, CD4+ T cells were isolated by negative selection with the EasySep CD4+ T cell isolation kit. Ficoll-Paque Plus gradient centrifugation was used to isolate PBMCs from whole blood, and the isolated PBMCs were then either used fresh or cryopreserved at -140C. In general, triplicate wells were set up for every culture condition.

Trimming removed 6 bases from V and 0 bases from J, leaving 10 bases between the germline ends. CDR1 and CDR2 are drawn from the germline V gene: MNHNS, SASEGT. The CDR3 has 14 amino acids, counting the end cysteine and phenylalanine. Only the CDR3 portion is preserved as DNA: 42 bases, with reading frame beginning at the first base. Overall study results and their limits: Among the post-vaccine SARS-CoV-2-reactive clones in convalescent patients, a median around 90% showed up only after vaccination, which suggests vaccine-specific priming. Relatively few convalescent patients were included in the study, and early timepoints after natural infection were not analyzed. Of the vaccine-specific clones found in convalescent patients, nearly all (304 of 307) were mono-reactive for SARS-CoV-2 spike instead of being cross-reactive with common cold coronaviruses. An increase in the median number of SARS-CoV-2-reactive clonotypes from around 20 after infection to 38 after vaccination was observed, but the change was not found to be significant.

The material was CD4+ T cells from blood, cultured in vitro, obtained after SARS-CoV-2 vaccination. This clonotype originated in a human donor who had recovered from COVID-19. The rearrangement combines TRBV6-1 with TRBJ2-3, with TRBD2 as a weak D call on 5 bases. The nucleotide sequence reads as follows: TGTGCCAGCAGGCCGACGGGGAGCACAGATACGCAGTATTTT. Its protein reads: CASRPTGSTDTQYF.